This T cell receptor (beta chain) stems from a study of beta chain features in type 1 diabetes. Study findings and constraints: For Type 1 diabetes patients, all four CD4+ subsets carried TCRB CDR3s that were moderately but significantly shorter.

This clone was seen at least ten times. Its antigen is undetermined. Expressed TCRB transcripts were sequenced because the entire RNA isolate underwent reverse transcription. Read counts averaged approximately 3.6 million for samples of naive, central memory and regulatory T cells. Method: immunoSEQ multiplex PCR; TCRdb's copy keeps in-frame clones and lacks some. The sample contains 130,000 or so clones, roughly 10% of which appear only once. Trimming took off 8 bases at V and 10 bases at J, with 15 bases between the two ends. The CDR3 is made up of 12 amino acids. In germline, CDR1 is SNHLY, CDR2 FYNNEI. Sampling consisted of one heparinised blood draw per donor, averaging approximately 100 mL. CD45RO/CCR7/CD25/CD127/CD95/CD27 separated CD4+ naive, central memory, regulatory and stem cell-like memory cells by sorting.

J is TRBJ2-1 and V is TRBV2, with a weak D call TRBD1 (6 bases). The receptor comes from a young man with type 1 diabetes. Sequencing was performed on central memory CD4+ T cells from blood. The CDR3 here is CASGFTGNEQFF. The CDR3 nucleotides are TGTGCCAGCGGGTTTACAGGGAACGAGCAGTTCTTC.